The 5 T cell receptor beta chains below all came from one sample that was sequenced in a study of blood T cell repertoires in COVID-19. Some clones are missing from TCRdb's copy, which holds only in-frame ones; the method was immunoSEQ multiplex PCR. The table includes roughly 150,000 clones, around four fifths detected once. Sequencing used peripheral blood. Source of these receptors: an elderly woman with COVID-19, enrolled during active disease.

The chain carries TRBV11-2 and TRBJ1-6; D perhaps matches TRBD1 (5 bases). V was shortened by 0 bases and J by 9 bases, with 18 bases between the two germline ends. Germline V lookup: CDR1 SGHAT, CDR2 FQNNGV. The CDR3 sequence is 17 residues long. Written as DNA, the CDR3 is TGTGCCAGCAGCTTAGAAGGGGCGTGGGGAACGGGTTCACCCCTCCACTTT. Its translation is CASSLEGAWGTGSPLHF.

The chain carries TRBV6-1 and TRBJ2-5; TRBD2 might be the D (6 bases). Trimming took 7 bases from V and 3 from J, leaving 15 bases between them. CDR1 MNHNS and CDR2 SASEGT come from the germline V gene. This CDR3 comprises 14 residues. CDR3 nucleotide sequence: TGTGCCAGCAATAACCTTGGAGGGGAAGAGACCCAGTACTTC. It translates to CASNNLGGEETQYF.

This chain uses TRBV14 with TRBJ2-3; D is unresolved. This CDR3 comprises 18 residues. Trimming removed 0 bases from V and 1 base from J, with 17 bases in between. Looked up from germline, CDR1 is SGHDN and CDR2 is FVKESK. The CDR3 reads CASSQEWPPLSGTDTQYF. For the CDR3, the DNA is TGTGCCAGCAGCCAAGAGTGGCCTCCGCTGAGCGGCACAGATACGCAGTATTTT. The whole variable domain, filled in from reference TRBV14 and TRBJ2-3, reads EAGVTQFPSHSVIEKGQTVTLRCDPISGHDNLYWYRRVMGKEIKFLLHFVKESKQDESGMPNNRFLAERTGGTYSTLKVQPAELEDSGVYFCASSQEWPPLSGTDTQYFGPGTRLTVL.

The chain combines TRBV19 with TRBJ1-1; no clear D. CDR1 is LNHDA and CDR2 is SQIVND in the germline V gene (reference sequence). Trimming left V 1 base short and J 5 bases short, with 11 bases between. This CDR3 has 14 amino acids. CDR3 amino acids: CASSIAGVRTEAFF. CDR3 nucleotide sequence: TGTGCCAGTAGTATAGCCGGGGTGAGGACTGAAGCTTTCTTT.

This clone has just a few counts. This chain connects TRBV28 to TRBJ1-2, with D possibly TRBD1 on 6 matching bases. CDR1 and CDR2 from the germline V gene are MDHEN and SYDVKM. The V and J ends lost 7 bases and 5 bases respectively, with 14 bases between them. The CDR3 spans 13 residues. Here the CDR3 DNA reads TGTGCCAGCACCACAGGGAAACTTTATGGCTACACCTTC. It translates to CASTTGKLYGYTF.